This record looks at one TCR beta chain sequence and its context. What it binds is unknown. Germline CDR1 and CDR2: SGHDT and YYEEEE. This CDR3 is 15 amino acids long. V shed 4 bases and J 1 base; nucleotides not matched to a gene: 3. The PCR was carried out with 60 Vbeta primers and 13 Jbeta primers. Libraries were prepared by immunoSEQ multiplex PCR; TCRdb keeps only in-frame clonotypes and omits some of them. The table lists approximately 200,000 clones, with approximately 0.74% in the top ten. This sample stems from a study of cytomegalovirus exposure and HLA in healthy donors. General study points: A later analysis linked a missense DCLRE1C variant to TCR beta V- and J-gene trimming.

This TCR derives from a boy between 5 and 17 years old in good health and CMV-seronegative. The chain combines TRBV5-6 with TRBJ2-1, with 9 bases aligning to TRBD2. The sample taken for sequencing was PBMCs. The CDR3 coding sequence is TGTGCCAGCAGCGCAGGACTAGCGTCCTACAATGAGCAGTTCTTC. Encoded protein: CASSAGLASYNEQFF.